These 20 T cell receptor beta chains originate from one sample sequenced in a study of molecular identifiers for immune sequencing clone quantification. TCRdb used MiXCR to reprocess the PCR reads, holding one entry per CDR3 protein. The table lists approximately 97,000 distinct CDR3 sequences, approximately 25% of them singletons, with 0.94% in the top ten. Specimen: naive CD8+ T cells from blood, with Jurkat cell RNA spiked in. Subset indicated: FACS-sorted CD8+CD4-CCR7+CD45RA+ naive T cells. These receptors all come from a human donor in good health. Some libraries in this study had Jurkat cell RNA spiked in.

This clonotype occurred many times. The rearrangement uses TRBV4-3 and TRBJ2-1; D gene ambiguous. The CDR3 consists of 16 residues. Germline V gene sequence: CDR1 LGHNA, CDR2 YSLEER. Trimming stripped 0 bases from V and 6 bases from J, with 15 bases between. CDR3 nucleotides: TGCGCCAGCAGCCAAGAGTCCCGGGTTTCCGGCAATGAGCAGTTCTTC. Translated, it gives CASSQESRVSGNEQFF.

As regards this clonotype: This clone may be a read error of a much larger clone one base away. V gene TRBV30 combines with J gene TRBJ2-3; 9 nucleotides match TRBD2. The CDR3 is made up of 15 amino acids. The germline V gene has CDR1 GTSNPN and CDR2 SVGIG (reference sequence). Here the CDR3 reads CARSADSGGTDTQYF. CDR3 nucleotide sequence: TGTGCCAGGAGTGCCGATAGCGGGGGTACAGATACGCAGTATTTT.

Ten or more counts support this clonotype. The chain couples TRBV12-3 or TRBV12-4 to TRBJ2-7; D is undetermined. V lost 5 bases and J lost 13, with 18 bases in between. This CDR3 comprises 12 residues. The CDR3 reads CASSDSSPRYYF. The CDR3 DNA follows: TGTGCCAGCAGTGATTCGAGCCCAAGGTATTACTTC.

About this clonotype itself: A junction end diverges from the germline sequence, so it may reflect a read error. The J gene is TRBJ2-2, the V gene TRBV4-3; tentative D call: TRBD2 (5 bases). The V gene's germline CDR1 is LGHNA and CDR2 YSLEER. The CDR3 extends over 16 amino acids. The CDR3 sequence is CASRQAAGSYTGELFF. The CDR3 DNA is TGCGCCAGCCGCCAAGCGGCCGGATCCTACACCGGGGAGCTGTTTTTT.

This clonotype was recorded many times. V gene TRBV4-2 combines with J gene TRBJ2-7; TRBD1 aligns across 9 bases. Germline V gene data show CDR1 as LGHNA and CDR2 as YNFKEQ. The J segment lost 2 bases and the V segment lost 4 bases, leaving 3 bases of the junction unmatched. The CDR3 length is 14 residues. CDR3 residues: CASSPYRGPYEQYF. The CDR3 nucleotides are TGTGCCAGCAGCCCCTACAGGGGGCCCTACGAGCAGTACTTC.

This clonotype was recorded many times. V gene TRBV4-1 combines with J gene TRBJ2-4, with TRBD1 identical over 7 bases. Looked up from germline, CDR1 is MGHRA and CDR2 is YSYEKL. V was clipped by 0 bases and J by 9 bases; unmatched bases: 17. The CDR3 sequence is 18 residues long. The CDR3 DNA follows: TGCGCCAGCAGCCAAGATCCCCCTGACAGGGTTGGGTCATCCATTCAGTACTTC. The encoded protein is CASSQDPPDRVGSSIQYF.

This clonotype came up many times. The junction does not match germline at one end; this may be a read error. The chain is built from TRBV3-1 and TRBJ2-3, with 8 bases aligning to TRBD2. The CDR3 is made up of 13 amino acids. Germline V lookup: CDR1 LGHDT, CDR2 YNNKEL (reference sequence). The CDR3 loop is CASSPGSGGDLDF. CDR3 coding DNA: TGTGCCAGCAGCCCGGGTTCCGGGGGGGATTTGGATTTT.

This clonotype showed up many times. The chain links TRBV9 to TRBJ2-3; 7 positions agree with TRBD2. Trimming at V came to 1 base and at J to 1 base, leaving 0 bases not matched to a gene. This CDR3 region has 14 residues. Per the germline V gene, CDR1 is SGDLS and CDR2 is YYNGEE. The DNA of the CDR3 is TGTGCCAGCAGCGTAACTAGCGGCACAGATACGCAGTATTTT. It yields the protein CASSVTSGTDTQYF.

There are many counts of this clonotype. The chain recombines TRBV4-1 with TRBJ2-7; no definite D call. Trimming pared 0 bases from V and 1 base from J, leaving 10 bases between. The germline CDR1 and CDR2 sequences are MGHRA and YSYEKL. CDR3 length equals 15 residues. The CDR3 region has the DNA TGCGCCAGCAGCCAAGAAGCAAGCTTGTCCTACGAGCAGTACTTC. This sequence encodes CASSQEASLSYEQYF.

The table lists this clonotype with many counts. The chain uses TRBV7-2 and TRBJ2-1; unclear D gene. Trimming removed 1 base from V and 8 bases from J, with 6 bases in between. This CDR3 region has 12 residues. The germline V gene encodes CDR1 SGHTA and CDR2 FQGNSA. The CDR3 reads CASSLVNDEQFF. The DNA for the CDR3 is TGTGCCAGCAGCTTAGTAAACGATGAGCAGTTCTTC.

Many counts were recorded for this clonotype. The CDR3 DNA follows: TGCGCCAGCAGCCAAGTGATGGGGAATCAGCCCCAGCATTTT. Translating gives CASSQVMGNQPQHF. The V and J genes are TRBV4-1 and TRBJ1-5; D not certain. Germline values: CDR1 MGHRA, CDR2 YSYEKL. The length of the CDR3 is 14 residues. V was trimmed by 1 base and J by 4 bases, leaving 8 bases between them.

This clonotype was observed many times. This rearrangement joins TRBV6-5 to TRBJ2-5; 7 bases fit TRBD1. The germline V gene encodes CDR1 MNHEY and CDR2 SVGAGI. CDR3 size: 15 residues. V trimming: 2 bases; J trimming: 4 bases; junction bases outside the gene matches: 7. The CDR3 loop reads CASSYQDRDGETQYF. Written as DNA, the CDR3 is TGTGCCAGCAGTTACCAAGACAGGGATGGAGAGACCCAGTACTTC.

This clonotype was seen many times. The CDR3 bases are TGCGCCAGCAGCTTGGGACTGGACTACAATGAGCAGTTCTTC. Amino acids: CASSLGLDYNEQFF. The V gene is TRBV5-1, the J gene TRBJ2-1; D is uncertain. The CDR3 spans 14 residues. Germline lookup yields CDR1 SGHRS and CDR2 YFSETQ. V was clipped by 0 bases and J by 3 bases, with 7 bases between them.

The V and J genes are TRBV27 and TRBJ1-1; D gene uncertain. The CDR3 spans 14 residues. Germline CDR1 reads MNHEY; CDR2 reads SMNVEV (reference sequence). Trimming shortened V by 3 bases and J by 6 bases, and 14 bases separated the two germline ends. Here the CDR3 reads CASSFSSNTAEAFF. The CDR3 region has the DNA TGTGCCAGCAGTTTCTCCAGCAATACTGCTGAAGCTTTCTTT.

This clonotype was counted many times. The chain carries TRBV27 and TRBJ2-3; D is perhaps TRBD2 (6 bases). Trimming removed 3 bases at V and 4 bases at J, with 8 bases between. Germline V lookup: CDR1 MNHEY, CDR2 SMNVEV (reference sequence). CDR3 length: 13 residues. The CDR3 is CASSFASADTQYF. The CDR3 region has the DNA TGTGCCAGCAGTTTCGCTAGCGCAGATACGCAGTATTTT.

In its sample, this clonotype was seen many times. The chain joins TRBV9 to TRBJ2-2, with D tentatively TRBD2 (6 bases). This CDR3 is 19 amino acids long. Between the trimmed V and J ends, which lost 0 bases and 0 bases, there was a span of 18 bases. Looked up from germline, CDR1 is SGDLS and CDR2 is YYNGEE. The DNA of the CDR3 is TGTGCCAGCAGCGTAGCTACTGGTAGCGGAACACCGAACACCGGGGAGCTGTTTTTT. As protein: CASSVATGSGTPNTGELFF.

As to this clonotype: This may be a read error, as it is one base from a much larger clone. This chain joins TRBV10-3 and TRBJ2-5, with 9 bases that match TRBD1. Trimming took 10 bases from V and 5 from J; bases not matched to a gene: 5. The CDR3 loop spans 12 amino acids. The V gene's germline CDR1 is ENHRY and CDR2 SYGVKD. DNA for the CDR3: TGTGCCACCAGGACAGGGGAGGAGACCCAGTACTTC. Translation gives CATRTGEETQYF.

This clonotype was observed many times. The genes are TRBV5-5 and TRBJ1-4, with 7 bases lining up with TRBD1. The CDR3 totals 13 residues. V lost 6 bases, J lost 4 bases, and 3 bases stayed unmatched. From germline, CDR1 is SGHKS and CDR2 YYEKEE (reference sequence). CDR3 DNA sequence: TGTGCCAGCACCGGGACAGATAATGAAAAACTGTTTTTT. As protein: CASTGTDNEKLFF.

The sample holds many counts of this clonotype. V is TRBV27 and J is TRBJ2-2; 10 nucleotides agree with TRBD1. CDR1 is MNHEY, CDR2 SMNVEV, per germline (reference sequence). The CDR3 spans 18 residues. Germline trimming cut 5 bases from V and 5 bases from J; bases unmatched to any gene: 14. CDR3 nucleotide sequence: TGTGCCAGCAGTCACCGGACAGGGGGTTTACGTGGGACCGGGGAGCTGTTTTTT. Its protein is CASSHRTGGLRGTGELFF.

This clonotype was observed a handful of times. CDR3 region: CATSDGGPDRGNEQFF. As DNA, the CDR3 is TGTGCCACCAGTGACGGGGGGCCAGACAGGGGGAATGAGCAGTTCTTC. The rearrangement uses TRBV24-1 and TRBJ2-1; 9 bases are shared with TRBD1. V dropped 4 bases and J dropped 7; count of bases not matched to a gene: 10. Germline V gene lookup returns CDR1 KGHDR and CDR2 SFDVKD. The CDR3 extends over 16 amino acids.